Below, one T cell receptor beta chain is given with its context. This specimen comes from a study of blood T cell repertoires in COVID-19. The CDR3 has 12 amino acids. Germline CDR1 is MNHEY and CDR2 is SVGEGT. Trimming cost V 5 bases and J 8 bases, with 9 bases left between them. Here immunoSEQ multiplex PCR was the method, and the copy in TCRdb shows in-frame clones only, minus some. In the table there are tens of thousands of clones, about 82% of which are singletons. This chain connects TRBV6-2 or TRBV6-3 to TRBJ1-4; D is unresolved. The TCR comes from a man between 65 and 85 years old with active COVID-19. The sequencing input was peripheral blood. The chain's CDR3 is CASSNSPEKLFF. The CDR3 DNA reads TGTGCCAGCAGTAACAGCCCAGAAAAACTGTTTTTT.